This T cell receptor beta chain stems from a study of sequential checkpoint blockade in melanoma. Treatment in this sample: randomized to nivolumab then ipilimumab (arm A) or the reverse (arm B). Using immunoSEQ multiplex PCR, the repertoire was profiled, and TCRdb retains in-frame clones only, with some absent. The sample includes around 8,800 clones, less than 25% of them seen just once. There are many counts of this clone. V lost 5 bases to trimming and J lost 3 bases; unmatched junction nucleotides: 10. This CDR3 contains 17 residues. From germline, CDR1 is SGHNT and CDR2 YENEEA. The sequence came from a human donor with melanoma. This sequence joins TRBV11-3 and TRBJ1-1, with 12 nucleotides matching TRBD1. The source was tumor tissue (inferred from file names), collected from a patient given nivolumab and ipilimumab in sequence. The CDR3 bases are TGTGCCAGCAGCACCGGGGGGACAGGGGGCTGGGACACTGAAGCTTTCTTT. This gives the protein CASSTGGTGGWDTEAFF. The full variable domain, completed using reference TRBV11-3 and TRBJ1-1, is EAGVVQSPRYKIIEKKQPVAFWCNPISGHNTLYWYLQNLGQGPELLIRYENEEAVDDSQLPKDRFSAERLKGVDSTLKIQPAELGDSAVYLCASSTGGTGGWDTEAFFGQGTRLTVV.